The T cell receptor beta chain described here comes from a study of control samples from healthy donors and cancer patients. The CDR3 runs 16 residues. The germline gives CDR1 SGHRS, CDR2 YFSETQ. Trimming shortened V by 3 bases and J by 3 bases, and 17 bases separated the two germline ends. Produced via immunoSEQ multiplex PCR; TCRdb's table is partial and in-frame only. The data contain 100,000 to 120,000 clones, around 80% of them singletons. V is TRBV5-1 and J is TRBJ2-3; TRBD1 is a possible D gene (6 bases). Sequencing was done on a sample of blood. This clonotype originated in a man aged 18 to 29 in good health. The CDR3 region is CASSWTGTPGTDTQYF. The CDR3 DNA reads as TGCGCCAGCAGCTGGACCGGGACACCGGGGACAGATACGCAGTATTTT.